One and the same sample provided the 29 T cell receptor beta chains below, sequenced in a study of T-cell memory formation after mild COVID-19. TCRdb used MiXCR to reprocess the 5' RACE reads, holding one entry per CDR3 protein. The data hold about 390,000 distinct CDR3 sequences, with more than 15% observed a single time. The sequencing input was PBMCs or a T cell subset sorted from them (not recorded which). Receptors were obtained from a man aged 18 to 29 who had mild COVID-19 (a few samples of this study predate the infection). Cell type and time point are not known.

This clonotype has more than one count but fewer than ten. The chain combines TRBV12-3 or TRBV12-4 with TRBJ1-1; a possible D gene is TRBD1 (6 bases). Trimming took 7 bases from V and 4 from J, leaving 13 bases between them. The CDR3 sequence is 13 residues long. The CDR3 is CASKRGRGTEAFF. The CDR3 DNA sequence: TGTGCCAGCAAAAGGGGGAGAGGCACTGAAGCTTTCTTT.

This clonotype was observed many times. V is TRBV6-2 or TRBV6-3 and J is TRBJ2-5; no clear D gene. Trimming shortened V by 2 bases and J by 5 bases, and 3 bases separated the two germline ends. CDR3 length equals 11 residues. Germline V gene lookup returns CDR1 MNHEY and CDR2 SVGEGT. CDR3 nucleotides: TGTGCCAGCAGTTACGGCGAGACCCAGTACTTC. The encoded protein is CASSYGETQYF.

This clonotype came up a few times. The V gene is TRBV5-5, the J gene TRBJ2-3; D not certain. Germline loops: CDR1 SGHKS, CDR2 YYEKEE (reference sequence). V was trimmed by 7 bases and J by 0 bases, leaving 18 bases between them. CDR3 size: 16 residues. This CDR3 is CASGPDQFSSTDTQYF. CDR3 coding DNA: TGTGCCAGCGGCCCGGACCAGTTCTCTAGCACAGATACGCAGTATTTT.

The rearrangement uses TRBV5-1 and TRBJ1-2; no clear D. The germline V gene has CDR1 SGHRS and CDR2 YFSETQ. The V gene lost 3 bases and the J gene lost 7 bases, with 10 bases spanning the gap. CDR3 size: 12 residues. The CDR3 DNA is TGCGCCAGCAGCTCCCTTTCCTCTGGCTACACCTTC. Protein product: CASSSLSSGYTF.

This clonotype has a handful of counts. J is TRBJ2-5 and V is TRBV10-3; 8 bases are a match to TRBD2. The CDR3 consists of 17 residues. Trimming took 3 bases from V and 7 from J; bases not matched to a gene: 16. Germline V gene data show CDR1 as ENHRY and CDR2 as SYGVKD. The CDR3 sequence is CAISDTSVSGGLGTQYF. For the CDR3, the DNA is TGTGCCATCAGTGACACTTCGGTGAGCGGGGGCCTCGGGACCCAGTACTTC.

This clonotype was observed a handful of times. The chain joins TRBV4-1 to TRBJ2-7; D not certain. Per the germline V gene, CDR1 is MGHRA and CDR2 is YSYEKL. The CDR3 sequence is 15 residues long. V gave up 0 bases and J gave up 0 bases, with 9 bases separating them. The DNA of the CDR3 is TGCGCCAGCAGCCAAGAGGGGTCTAACTCCTACGAGCAGTACTTC. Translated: CASSQEGSNSYEQYF.

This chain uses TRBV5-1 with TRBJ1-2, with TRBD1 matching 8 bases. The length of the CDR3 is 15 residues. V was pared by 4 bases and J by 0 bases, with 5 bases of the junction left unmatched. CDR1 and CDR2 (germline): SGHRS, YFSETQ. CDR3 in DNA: TGCGCCAGCAGCGGTTCGACAGGGGCTAACTATGGCTACACCTTC. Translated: CASSGSTGANYGYTF.

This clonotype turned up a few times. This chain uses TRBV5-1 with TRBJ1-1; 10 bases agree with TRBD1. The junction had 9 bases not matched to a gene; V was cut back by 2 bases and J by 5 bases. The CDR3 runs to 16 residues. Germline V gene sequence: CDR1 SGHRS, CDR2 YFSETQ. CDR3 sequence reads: CASSLTGTGVGTEAFF. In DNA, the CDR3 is TGCGCCAGCAGCTTAACCGGGACAGGGGTCGGAACTGAAGCTTTCTTT.

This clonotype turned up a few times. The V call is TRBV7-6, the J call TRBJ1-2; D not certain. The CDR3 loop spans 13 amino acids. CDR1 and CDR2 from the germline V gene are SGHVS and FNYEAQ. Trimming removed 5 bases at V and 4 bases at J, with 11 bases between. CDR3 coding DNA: TGTGCCAGCAGCACGGCTGAATTCTATGGCTACACCTTC. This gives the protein CASSTAEFYGYTF.

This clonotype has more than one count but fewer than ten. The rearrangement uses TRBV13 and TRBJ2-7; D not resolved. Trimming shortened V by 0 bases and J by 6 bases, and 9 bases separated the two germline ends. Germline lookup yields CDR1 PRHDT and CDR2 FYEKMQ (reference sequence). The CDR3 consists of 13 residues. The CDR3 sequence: CASSLGSLGEQYV. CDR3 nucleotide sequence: TGTGCCAGCAGCTTAGGCTCCCTAGGCGAGCAGTACGTC.

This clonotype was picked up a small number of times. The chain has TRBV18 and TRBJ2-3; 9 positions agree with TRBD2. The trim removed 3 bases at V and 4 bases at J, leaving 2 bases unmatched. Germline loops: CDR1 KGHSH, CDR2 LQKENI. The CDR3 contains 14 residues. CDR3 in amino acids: CASSPAGGADTQYF. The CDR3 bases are TGTGCCAGCTCACCGGCGGGAGGGGCAGATACGCAGTATTTT.

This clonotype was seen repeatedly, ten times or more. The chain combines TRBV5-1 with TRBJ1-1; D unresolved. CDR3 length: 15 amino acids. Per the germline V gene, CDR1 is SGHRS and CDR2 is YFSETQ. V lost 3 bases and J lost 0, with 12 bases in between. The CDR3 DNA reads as TGCGCCAGCAGCTCGGATTTAACAGTGAACACTGAAGCTTTCTTT. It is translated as CASSSDLTVNTEAFF.

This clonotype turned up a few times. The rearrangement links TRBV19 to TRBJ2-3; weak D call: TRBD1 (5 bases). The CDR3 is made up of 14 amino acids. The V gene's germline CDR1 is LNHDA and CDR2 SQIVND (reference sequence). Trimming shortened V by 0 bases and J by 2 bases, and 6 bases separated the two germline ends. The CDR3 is CASSIEQATDTQYF. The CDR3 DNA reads TGTGCCAGTAGTATAGAACAGGCCACAGATACGCAGTATTTT. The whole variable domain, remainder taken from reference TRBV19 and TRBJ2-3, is DGGITQSPKYLFRKEGQNVTLSCEQNLNHDAMYWYRQDPGQGLRLIYYSQIVNDFQKGDIAEGYSVSREKKESFPLTVTSAQKNPTAFYLCASSIEQATDTQYFGPGTRLTVL.

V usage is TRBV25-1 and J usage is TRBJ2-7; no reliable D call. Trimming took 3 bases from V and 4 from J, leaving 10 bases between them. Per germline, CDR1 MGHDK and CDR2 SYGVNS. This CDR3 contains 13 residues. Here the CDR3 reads CASSEPLGYEQYF. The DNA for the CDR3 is TGTGCCAGCAGTGAGCCCCTGGGATACGAGCAGTACTTC.

This chain's CDR3 is CASSLLPGGTGEQYF. The CDR3 DNA reads as TGTGCCAGCAGTTTATTACCGGGGGGAACTGGGGAGCAGTACTTC. The J gene is TRBJ2-7, the V gene TRBV27; 7 bases fit TRBD2. Germline V CDR1 and CDR2: MNHEY, SMNVEV (reference sequence). V lost 1 base, J lost 7 bases, and 10 bases stayed unmatched. This CDR3 contains 15 residues.

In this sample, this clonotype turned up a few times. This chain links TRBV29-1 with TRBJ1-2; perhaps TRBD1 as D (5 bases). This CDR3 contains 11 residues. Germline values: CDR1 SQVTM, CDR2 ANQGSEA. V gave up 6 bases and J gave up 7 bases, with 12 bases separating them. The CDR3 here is CSVTAISGYTF. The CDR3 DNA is TGCAGCGTGACAGCGATTTCTGGCTACACCTTC.

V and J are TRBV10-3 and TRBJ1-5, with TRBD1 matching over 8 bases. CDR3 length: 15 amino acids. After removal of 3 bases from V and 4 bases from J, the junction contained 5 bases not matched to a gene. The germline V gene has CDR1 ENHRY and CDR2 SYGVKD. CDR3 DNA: TGTGCCATCAGTGAAAGTGGACAGGGTAATCAGCCCCAGCATTTT. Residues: CAISESGQGNQPQHF.

CDR3 sequence reads: CASSRGTSGGINEQFF. In DNA, the CDR3 is TGTGCCAGCAGCCGCGGGACTAGCGGGGGCATCAATGAGCAGTTCTTC. The V and J genes are TRBV11-3 and TRBJ2-1, with 14 bases fitting TRBD2. Trimming took 5 bases from V and 6 from J; bases not matched to a gene: 6. Germline values: CDR1 SGHNT, CDR2 YENEEA. The CDR3 totals 16 residues.

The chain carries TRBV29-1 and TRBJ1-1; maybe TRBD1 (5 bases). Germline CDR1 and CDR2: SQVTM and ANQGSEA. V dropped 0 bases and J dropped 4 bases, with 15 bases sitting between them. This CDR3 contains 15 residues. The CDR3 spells CSVEDPGQGVTEAFF. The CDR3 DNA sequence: TGCAGCGTTGAAGATCCCGGGCAGGGAGTCACTGAAGCTTTCTTT.

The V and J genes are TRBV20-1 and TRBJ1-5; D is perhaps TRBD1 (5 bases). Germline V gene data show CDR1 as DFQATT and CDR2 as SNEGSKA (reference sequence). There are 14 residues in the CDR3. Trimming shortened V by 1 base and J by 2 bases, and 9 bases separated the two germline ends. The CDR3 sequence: CSARVQGGNQPQHF. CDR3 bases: TGCAGTGCTAGAGTCCAGGGAGGCAATCAGCCCCAGCATTTT.

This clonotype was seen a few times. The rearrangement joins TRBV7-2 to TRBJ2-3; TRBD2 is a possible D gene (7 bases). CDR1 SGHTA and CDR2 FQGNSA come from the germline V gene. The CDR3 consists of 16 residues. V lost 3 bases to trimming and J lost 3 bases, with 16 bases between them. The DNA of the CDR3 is TGTGCCAGCAGCTTGATGGGAGGGGGGGTGACAGATACGCAGTATTTT. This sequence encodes CASSLMGGGVTDTQYF.

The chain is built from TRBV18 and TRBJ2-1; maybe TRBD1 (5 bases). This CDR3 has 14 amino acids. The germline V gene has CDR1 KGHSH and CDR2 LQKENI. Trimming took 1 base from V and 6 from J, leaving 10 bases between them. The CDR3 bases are TGTGCCAGCTCACCACAGGGGTACCCCAATGAGCAGTTCTTC. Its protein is CASSPQGYPNEQFF. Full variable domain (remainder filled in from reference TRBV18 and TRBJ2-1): NAGVMQNPRHLVRRRGQEARLRCSPMKGHSHVYWYRQLPEEGLKFMVYLQKENIIDESGMPKERFSAEFPKEGPSILRIQQVVRGDSAAYFCASSPQGYPNEQFFGPGTRLTVL.

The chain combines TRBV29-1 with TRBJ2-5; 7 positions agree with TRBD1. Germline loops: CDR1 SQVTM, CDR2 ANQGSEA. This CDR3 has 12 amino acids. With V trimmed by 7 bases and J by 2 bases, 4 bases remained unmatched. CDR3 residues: CSGEGQQETQYF. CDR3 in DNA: TGCAGCGGAGAGGGACAGCAAGAGACCCAGTACTTC.

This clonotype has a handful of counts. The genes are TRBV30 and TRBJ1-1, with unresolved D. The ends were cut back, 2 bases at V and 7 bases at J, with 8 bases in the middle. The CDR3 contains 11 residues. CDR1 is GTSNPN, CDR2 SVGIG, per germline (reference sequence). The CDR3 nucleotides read TGTGCCTGGAGTCGAGGGATTGAAGCTTTCTTT. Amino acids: CAWSRGIEAFF. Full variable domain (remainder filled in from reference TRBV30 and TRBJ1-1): SQTIHQWPATLVQPVGSPLSLECTVEGTSNPNLYWYRQAAGRGLQLLFYSVGIGQISSEVPQNLSASRPQDRQFILSSKKLLLSDSGFYLCAWSRGIEAFFGQGTRLTVV.

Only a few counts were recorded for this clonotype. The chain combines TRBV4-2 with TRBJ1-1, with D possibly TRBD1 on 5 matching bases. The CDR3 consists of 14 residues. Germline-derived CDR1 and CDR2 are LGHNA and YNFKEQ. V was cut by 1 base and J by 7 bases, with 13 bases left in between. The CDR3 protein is CASSQGRERGEAFF. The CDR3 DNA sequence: TGTGCCAGCAGCCAAGGCAGGGAGAGGGGTGAAGCTTTCTTT.

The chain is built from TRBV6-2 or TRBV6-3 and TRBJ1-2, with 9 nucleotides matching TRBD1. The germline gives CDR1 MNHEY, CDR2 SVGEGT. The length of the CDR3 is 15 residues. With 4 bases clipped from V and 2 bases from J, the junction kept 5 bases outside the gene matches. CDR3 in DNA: TGTGCCAGCAGTTCCACAGGGGGCCGAAACTATGGCTACACCTTC. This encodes CASSSTGGRNYGYTF.

CDR3 bases: TGCGCCAGCAGGGCCAGACAGTCACAAGATACGCAGTATTTT. Translation: CASRARQSQDTQYF. The chain links TRBV5-1 to TRBJ2-3; weak D call: TRBD1 (5 bases). This CDR3 spans 14 amino acids. Trimming took 5 bases from V and 5 from J, leaving 15 bases between them. Germline CDR1 SGHRS, CDR2 YFSETQ.

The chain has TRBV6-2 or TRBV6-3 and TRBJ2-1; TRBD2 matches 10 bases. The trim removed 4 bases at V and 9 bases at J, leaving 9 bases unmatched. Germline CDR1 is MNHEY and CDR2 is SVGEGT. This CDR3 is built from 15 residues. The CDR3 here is CASSLAAGGQGEQFF. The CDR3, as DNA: TGTGCCAGCAGTTTGGCAGCGGGGGGGCAGGGTGAGCAGTTCTTC.

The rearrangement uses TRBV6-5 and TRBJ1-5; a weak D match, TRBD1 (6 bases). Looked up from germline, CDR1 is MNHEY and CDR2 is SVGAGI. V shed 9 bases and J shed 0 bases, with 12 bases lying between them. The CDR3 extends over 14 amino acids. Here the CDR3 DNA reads TGTGCCAGTGGAACAGGGAGTAGCAATCAGCCCCAGCATTTT. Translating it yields CASGTGSSNQPQHF.